This TCR beta chain is drawn from a study of control samples from healthy donors and cancer patients. Germline values: CDR1 LNHDA, CDR2 SQIVND (reference sequence). The V gene lost 5 bases and the J gene lost 0 bases, with 10 bases spanning the gap. The CDR3 loop spans 14 amino acids. Assay used: immunoSEQ multiplex PCR; TCRdb lists only in-frame clones, some missing. The data hold about 110,000 clones, with roughly 79% observed a single time. V usage is TRBV19 and J usage is TRBJ1-1; D is possibly TRBD1 (5 bases). The specimen sequenced was blood. This TCR was sampled from a man between 18 and 29 years old in good health. The CDR3 sequence: CASSRGAMNTEAFF. The CDR3, as DNA: TGTGCCAGTAGTCGCGGGGCGATGAACACTGAAGCTTTCTTT.